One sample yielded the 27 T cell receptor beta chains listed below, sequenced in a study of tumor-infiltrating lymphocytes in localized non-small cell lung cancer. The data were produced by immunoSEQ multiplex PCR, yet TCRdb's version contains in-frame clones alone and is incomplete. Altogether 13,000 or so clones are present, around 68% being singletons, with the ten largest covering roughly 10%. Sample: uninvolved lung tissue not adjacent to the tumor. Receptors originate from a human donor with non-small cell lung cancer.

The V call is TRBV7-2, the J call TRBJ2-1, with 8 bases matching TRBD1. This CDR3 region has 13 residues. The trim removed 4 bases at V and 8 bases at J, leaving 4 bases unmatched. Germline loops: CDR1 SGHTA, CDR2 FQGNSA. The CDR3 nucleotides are TGTGCCAGCAGCTCCGACAGGGGTGATGAGCAGTTCTTC. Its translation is CASSSDRGDEQFF.

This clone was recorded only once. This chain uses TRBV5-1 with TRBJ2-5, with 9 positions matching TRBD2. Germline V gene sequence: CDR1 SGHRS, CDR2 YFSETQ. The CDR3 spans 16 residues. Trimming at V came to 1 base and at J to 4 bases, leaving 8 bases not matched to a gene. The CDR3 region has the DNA TGCGCCAGCAGCTTGCGGGCGGGGGGGTCGGCAGAGACCCAGTACTTC. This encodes CASSLRAGGSAETQYF.

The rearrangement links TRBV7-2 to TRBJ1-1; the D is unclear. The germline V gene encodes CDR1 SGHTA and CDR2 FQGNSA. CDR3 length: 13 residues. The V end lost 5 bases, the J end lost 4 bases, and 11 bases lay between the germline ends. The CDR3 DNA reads TGTGCCAGCAGCGTTAGGAGGGCCACTGAAGCTTTCTTT. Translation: CASSVRRATEAFF.

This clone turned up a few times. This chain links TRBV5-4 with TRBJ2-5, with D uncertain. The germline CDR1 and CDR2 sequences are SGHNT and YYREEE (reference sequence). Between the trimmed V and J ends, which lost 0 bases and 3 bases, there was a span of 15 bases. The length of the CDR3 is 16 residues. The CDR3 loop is CASSLGVVRLKETQYF. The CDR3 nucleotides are TGTGCCAGCAGCTTGGGTGTGGTCCGTCTCAAAGAGACCCAGTACTTC.

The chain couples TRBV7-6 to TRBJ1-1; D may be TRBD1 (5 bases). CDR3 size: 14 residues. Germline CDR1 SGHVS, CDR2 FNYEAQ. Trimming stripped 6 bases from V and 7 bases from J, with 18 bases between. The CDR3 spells CASSYKAGDLEAFF. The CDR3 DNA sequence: TGTGCCAGCAGTTATAAGGCGGGGGACCTTGAAGCTTTCTTT.

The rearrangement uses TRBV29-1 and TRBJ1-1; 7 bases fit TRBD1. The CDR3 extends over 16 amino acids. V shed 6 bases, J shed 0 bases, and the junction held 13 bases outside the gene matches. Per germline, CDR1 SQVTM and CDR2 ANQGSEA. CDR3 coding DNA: TGCAGCGTCTTCGGGACAGCGAGCCTCATGAACACTGAAGCTTTCTTT. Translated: CSVFGTASLMNTEAFF.

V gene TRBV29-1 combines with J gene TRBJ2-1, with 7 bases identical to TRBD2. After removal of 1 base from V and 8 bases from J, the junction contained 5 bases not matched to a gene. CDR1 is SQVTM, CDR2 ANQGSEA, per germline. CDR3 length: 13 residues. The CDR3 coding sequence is TGCAGCGTTGAAGCGGGAGGTTTGGATGAGCAGTTCTTC. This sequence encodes CSVEAGGLDEQFF.

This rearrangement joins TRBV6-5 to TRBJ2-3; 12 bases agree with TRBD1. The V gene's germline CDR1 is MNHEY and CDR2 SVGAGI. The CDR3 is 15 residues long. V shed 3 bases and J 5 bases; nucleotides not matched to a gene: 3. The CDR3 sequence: CASSYGTGGVDTQYF. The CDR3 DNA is TGTGCCAGCAGTTATGGGACAGGGGGCGTAGATACGCAGTATTTT.

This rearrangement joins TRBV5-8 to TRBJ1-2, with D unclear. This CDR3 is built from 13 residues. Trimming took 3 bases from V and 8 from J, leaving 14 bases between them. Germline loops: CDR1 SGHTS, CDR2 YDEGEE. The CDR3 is CASSYGMVQGYTF. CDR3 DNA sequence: TGTGCCAGCAGCTACGGGATGGTTCAGGGCTACACCTTC.

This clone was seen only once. The CDR3 loop is CASSWAGGGTNEKLFF. CDR3 DNA: TGTGCCAGCAGTTGGGCGGGGGGGGGTACTAATGAAAAACTGTTTTTT. This rearrangement joins TRBV27 to TRBJ1-4; D possibly corresponds to TRBD1 (5 bases). The ends were cut back, 4 bases at V and 2 bases at J, with 14 bases in the middle. CDR3 length: 16 amino acids. The V gene's germline CDR1 is MNHEY and CDR2 SMNVEV (reference sequence).

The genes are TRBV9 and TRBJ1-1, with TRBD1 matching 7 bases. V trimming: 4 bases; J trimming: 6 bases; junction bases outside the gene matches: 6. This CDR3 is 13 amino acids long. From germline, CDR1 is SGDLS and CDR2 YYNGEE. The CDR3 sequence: CASSQQGPAEAFF. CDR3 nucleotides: TGTGCCAGCAGCCAACAGGGGCCCGCTGAAGCTTTCTTT.

CDR3 nucleotides: TGTGCCAGCAGTGGACAGGGCGGGGGCACTGAAGCTTTCTTT. Translated, it gives CASSGQGGGTEAFF. V and J are TRBV2 and TRBJ1-1; TRBD1 agrees at 7 bases. In germline, CDR1 is SNHLY, CDR2 FYNNEI. Trimming removed 4 bases from V and 4 bases from J; junction bases left unmatched: 6. The CDR3 is made up of 14 amino acids.

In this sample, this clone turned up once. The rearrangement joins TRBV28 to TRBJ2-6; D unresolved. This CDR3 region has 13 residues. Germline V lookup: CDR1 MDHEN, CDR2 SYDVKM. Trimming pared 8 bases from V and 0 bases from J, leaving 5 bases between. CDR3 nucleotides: TGTGCCAGCTGTAGCTCTGGGGCCAACGTCCTGACTTTC. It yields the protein CASCSSGANVLTF.

CDR3 DNA: TGTGCCAGCAGCTTAGTGGCCTCGGGACAAGAGACCCAGTACTTC. Translated, it gives CASSLVASGQETQYF. V and J are TRBV7-6 and TRBJ2-5, with a tentative D call TRBD2 (5 bases). Trimming cost V 1 base and J 2 bases, with 11 bases left between them. The CDR3 is 15 amino acids. In germline, CDR1 is SGHVS, CDR2 FNYEAQ.

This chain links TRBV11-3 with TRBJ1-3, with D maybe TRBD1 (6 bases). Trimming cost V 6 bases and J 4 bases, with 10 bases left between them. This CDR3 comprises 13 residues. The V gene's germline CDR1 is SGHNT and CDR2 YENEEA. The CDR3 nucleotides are TGTGCCAGCAGTGACACAGGGGGAAACACCATATATTTT. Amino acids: CASSDTGGNTIYF.

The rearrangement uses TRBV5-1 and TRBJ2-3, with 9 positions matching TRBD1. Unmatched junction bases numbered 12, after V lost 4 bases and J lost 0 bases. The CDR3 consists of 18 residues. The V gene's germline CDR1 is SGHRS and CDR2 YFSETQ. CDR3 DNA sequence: TGCGCCAGCAGCGTGGGACAGGGTACCTACTCTAGCACAGATACGCAGTATTTT. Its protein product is CASSVGQGTYSSTDTQYF.

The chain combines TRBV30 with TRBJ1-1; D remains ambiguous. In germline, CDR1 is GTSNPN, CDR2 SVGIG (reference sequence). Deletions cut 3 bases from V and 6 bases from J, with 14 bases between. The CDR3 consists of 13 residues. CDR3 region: CAWSRAPIAEAFF. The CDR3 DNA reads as TGTGCCTGGAGCCGAGCGCCAATCGCTGAAGCTTTCTTT.

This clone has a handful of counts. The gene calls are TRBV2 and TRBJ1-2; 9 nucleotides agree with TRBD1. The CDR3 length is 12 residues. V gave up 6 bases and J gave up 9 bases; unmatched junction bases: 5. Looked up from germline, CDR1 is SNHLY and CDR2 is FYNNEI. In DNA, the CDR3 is TGTGCCAGCAGGGGGACAGGGCAAAGCTACACCTTC. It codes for CASRGTGQSYTF.

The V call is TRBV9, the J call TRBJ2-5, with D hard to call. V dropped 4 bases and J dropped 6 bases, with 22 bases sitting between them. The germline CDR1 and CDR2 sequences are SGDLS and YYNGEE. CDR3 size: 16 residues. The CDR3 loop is CASSSKAAHDSKTQYF. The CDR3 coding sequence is TGTGCCAGCAGCTCCAAGGCGGCCCATGATTCGAAGACCCAGTACTTC.

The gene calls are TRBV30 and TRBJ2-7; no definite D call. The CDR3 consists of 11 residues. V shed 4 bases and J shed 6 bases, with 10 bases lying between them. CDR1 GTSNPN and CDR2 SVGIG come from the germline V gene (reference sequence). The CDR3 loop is CAWKRSSEQYF. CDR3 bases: TGTGCCTGGAAAAGGTCGTCCGAGCAGTACTTC.

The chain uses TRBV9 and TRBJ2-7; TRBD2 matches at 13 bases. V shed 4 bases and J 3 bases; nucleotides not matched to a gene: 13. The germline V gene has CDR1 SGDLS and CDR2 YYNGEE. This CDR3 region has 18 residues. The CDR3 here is CASSSGLAGANYHYEQYF. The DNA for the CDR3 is TGTGCCAGCAGCTCCGGACTAGCGGGAGCCAACTACCACTACGAGCAGTACTTC.

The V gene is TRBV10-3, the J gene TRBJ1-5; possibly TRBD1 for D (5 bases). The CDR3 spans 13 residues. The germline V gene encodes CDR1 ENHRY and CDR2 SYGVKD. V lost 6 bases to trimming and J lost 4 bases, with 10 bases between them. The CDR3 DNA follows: TGTGCCATCAGAGGTGAGGGGAATCAGCCCCAGCATTTT. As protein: CAIRGEGNQPQHF.

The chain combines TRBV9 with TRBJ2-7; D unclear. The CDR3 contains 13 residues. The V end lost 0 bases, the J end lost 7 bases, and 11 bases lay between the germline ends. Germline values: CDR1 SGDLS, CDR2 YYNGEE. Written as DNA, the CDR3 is TGTGCCAGCAGCGTAGGCGGCATGAGGGAGCAGTACTTC. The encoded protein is CASSVGGMREQYF.

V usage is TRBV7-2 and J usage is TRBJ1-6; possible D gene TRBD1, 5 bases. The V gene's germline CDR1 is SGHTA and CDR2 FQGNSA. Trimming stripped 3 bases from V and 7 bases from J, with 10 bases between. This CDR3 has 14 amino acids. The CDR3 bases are TGTGCCAGCAGCTTGGGGGGAATCAATTCACCCCTCCACTTT. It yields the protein CASSLGGINSPLHF.

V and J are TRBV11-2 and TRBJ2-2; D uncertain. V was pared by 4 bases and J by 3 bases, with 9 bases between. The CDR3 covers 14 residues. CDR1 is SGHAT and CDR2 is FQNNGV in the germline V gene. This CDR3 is CASSSGRYTGELFF. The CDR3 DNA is TGTGCCAGCAGCTCCGGACGGTACACCGGGGAGCTGTTTTTT.

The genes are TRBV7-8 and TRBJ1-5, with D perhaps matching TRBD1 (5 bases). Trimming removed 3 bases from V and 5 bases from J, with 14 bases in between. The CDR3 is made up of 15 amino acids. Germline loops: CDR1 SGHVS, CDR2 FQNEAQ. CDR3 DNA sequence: TGTGCCAGCAGCTTTGACGCCGGGGGAGATCAGCCCCAGCATTTT. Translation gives CASSFDAGGDQPQHF.

DNA of the CDR3: TGTGCCAGCAGTTCCCGGGGGGGGACCTCTGGAAACACCATATATTTT. Protein sequence: CASSSRGGTSGNTIYF. This chain uses TRBV25-1 with TRBJ1-3; D possibly corresponds to TRBD1 (5 bases). CDR3 length: 16 residues. CDR1 MGHDK and CDR2 SYGVNS come from the germline V gene. V was clipped by 5 bases and J by 0 bases, with 14 bases between them.